A single sample is the source of the 7 T cell receptor beta chains below, sequenced in a study of technical replicates of blood from a handful of donors. Here immunoSEQ multiplex PCR was the method, and the copy in TCRdb shows in-frame clones only, minus some. Altogether some 12,000 clones are present, around 91% being singletons, with the ten largest covering roughly 8.5%. The specimen was PBMCs. The receptors were sampled from a human donor in good health.

The chain combines TRBV19 with TRBJ2-5; 14 nucleotides agree with TRBD2. CDR1 and CDR2 (germline): LNHDA, SQIVND (reference sequence). Unmatched junction bases numbered 4, after V lost 4 bases and J lost 3 bases. The CDR3 runs to 16 residues. CDR3 protein: CASSRRLAGGEETQYF. CDR3 DNA: TGTGCCAGTAGTAGACGACTAGCGGGAGGGGAAGAGACCCAGTACTTC.

This clone was seen only once. V is TRBV29-1 and J is TRBJ2-1; 10 bases are a match to TRBD2. Germline-derived CDR1 and CDR2 are SQVTM and ANQGSEA. J lost 9 bases, V lost 8 bases, and 16 bases had no gene match. The CDR3 contains 15 residues. The CDR3 here is CSLSGAGGYGGEQFF. CDR3 coding DNA: TGCAGCCTGAGTGGAGCGGGAGGGTACGGTGGTGAGCAGTTCTTC.

The chain uses TRBV19 and TRBJ2-1, with D tentatively TRBD2 (6 bases). The ends were cut back, 0 bases at V and 2 bases at J, with 11 bases in the middle. The CDR3 has 16 amino acids. From germline, CDR1 is LNHDA and CDR2 SQIVND (reference sequence). CDR3 DNA: TGTGCCAGTAGTATAGAGGAGGGATACCCCTACAATGAGCAGTTCTTC. Protein product: CASSIEEGYPYNEQFF. The whole variable domain, remainder taken from reference TRBV19 and TRBJ2-1, is DGGITQSPKYLFRKEGQNVTLSCEQNLNHDAMYWYRQDPGQGLRLIYYSQIVNDFQKGDIAEGYSVSREKKESFPLTVTSAQKNPTAFYLCASSIEEGYPYNEQFFGPGTRLTVL.

V and J are TRBV12-5 and TRBJ2-1; 7 bases map to TRBD1. Germline CDR1 reads LGHNT; CDR2 reads FRNRAP. This CDR3 has 13 amino acids. V shed 10 bases, J shed 2 bases, and the junction held 5 bases outside the gene matches. CDR3 loop: CATRQGAYNEQFF. The CDR3 DNA sequence: TGTGCTACCAGACAGGGAGCCTACAATGAGCAGTTCTTC.

The chain uses TRBV29-1 and TRBJ2-5; 7 bases line up with TRBD1. Per germline, CDR1 SQVTM and CDR2 ANQGSEA. The CDR3 runs 13 residues. Trimming removed 4 bases from V and 2 bases from J; junction bases left unmatched: 4. CDR3 nucleotide sequence: TGCAGCGTTGCTGGGACAGTTCAAGAGACCCAGTACTTC. It codes for CSVAGTVQETQYF.

The rearrangement uses TRBV6-5 and TRBJ1-2; D might be TRBD1 (6 bases). The germline gives CDR1 MNHEY, CDR2 SVGAGI. There are 13 residues in the CDR3. V lost 6 bases, J lost 2 bases, and 10 bases lay in between. CDR3 DNA sequence: TGTGCCAGCAGCCACGACAGGAACTATGGCTACACCTTC. Translating it yields CASSHDRNYGYTF.

This chain links TRBV7-9 with TRBJ2-3, with D unclear. Trimming pared 3 bases from V and 1 base from J, leaving 5 bases between. Germline-derived CDR1 and CDR2 are SEHNR and FQNEAQ (reference sequence). The CDR3 is 13 amino acids. CDR3 residues: CASSFRGTDTQYF. CDR3 nucleotide sequence: TGTGCCAGCAGCTTCCGGGGCACAGATACGCAGTATTTT.